These 14 T cell receptor beta chains came from one sample sequenced in a study of breast tumors, draining lymph nodes, adjacent tissues. One entry per CDR3 protein results from TCRdb running MiXCR on the multiplex PCR reads. Of more than 50,000 distinct CDR3 sequences detected, under 45% appear once; the ten largest clones hold 8% to 11%. The sample comprised breast tumor tissue. The receptors come from a female donor with breast cancer. Some clones in this sample may be carry-over from other donors' samples.

The J gene is TRBJ2-1, the V gene TRBV7-9, with a possible D match to TRBD1 (6 bases). The V gene's germline CDR1 is SEHNR and CDR2 FQNEAQ (reference sequence). CDR3 size: 14 residues. Trimming pared 5 bases from V and 7 bases from J, leaving 15 bases between. The CDR3 protein is CASSNQGMGNEQFF. CDR3 coding DNA: TGTGCCAGCAGCAACCAGGGGATGGGGAATGAGCAGTTCTTC. The full variable domain, its missing parts supplied by reference TRBV7-9 and TRBJ2-1, is DTGVSQNPRHKITKRGQNVTFRCDPISEHNRLYWYRQTLGQGPEFLTYFQNEAQLEKSRLLSDRFSAERPKGSFSTLEIQRTEQGDSAMYLCASSNQGMGNEQFFGPGTRLTVL.

The rearrangement uses TRBV10-3 and TRBJ2-1; unclear D gene. Trimming pared 2 bases from V and 0 bases from J, leaving 5 bases between. This CDR3 comprises 14 residues. Looked up from germline, CDR1 is ENHRY and CDR2 is SYGVKD. CDR3 nucleotide sequence: TGTGCCATCAGTGAGAAGGACTCCTACAATGAGCAGTTCTTC. This sequence encodes CAISEKDSYNEQFF.

This clonotype was seen repeatedly, ten times or more. The chain recombines TRBV3-1 with TRBJ2-7, with 8 bases lining up with TRBD2. The CDR3 runs 13 residues. V trimming: 5 bases; J trimming: 3 bases; junction bases outside the gene matches: 3. The germline CDR1 and CDR2 sequences are LGHDT and YNNKEL (reference sequence). CDR3 DNA sequence: TGTGCCAGCAGCACCGCGGGGGGCTACGAGCAGTACTTC. The encoded protein is CASSTAGGYEQYF.

For this clonotype: A much larger clone lies one base from this, so it may be a read error. The chain combines TRBV6-6 with TRBJ2-1; no clear D gene. V was trimmed by 5 bases and J by 7 bases, leaving 12 bases between them. CDR1 and CDR2 from the germline V gene are MNHNY and SVGAGI (reference sequence). This CDR3 is built from 13 residues. Here the CDR3 reads CASSAPPRNEQFF. The CDR3 DNA reads as TGTGCCAGCAGTGCCCCCCCCCGGAATGAGCAGTTCTTC.

This clonotype came up many times. The chain employs TRBV30 and TRBJ2-3, with 12 bases matching TRBD2. The CDR3 covers 15 residues. CDR1 is GTSNPN and CDR2 is SVGIG in the germline V gene (reference sequence). The V segment lost 3 bases and the J segment 2 bases; nucleotides outside the gene matches: 3. The CDR3 is CAWRGLAGPTDTQYF. The CDR3 DNA reads as TGTGCCTGGAGAGGACTAGCGGGGCCCACAGATACGCAGTATTTT.

This clonotype was counted ten times or more. The J gene is TRBJ2-7, the V gene TRBV12-3 or TRBV12-4; D is tentatively TRBD1 or TRBD2 (5 bases each). The V end lost 3 bases, the J end lost 0 bases, and 9 bases lay between the germline ends. This CDR3 comprises 14 residues. CDR3 region: CASSFEGISYEQYF. CDR3 DNA sequence: TGTGCCAGCAGTTTCGAGGGGATCTCCTACGAGCAGTACTTC.

This clonotype has at least ten counts. CDR3 sequence (DNA): TGTGCCAGCAGTTGGGCCAAGGGGGCGCGGAGTGAGCAGTTCTTC. Protein sequence: CASSWAKGARSEQFF. The rearrangement links TRBV6-2 or TRBV6-3 to TRBJ2-1; TRBD1 agrees at 7 bases. CDR1 MNHEY and CDR2 SVGEGT come from the germline V gene. V gave up 4 bases and J gave up 9 bases; unmatched junction bases: 12. This CDR3 has 15 residues.

This clonotype has a count of ten or more. The gene calls are TRBV20-1 and TRBJ1-4; D not resolved. Germline assignment: CDR1 DFQATT and CDR2 SNEGSKA (reference sequence). The ends were cut back, 4 bases at V and 0 bases at J, with 12 bases in the middle. The CDR3 loop spans 15 amino acids. The CDR3 is CSAISVGATNEKLFF. Here the CDR3 DNA reads TGCAGTGCTATATCCGTCGGGGCAACTAATGAAAAACTGTTTTTT.

This clonotype was detected ten times or more. This chain joins TRBV7-3 and TRBJ1-1, with D hard to call. CDR1 SGHTA and CDR2 FQGTGA come from the germline V gene. The CDR3 has 13 amino acids. V lost 5 bases and J lost 3, with 10 bases in between. The CDR3 loop reads CASSKEVDTEAFF. As DNA, the CDR3 is TGTGCCAGCAGCAAGGAGGTGGACACTGAAGCTTTCTTT. The full variable domain, completed using reference TRBV7-3 and TRBJ1-1, is GAGVSQTPSNKVTEKGKYVELRCDPISGHTALYWYRQSLGQGPEFLIYFQGTGAADDSGLPNDRFFAVRPEGSVSTLKIQRTERGDSAVYLCASSKEVDTEAFFGQGTRLTVV.

The chain recombines TRBV11-3 with TRBJ2-1; TRBD2 aligns across 12 bases. Germline lookup yields CDR1 SGHNT and CDR2 YENEEA. This CDR3 comprises 15 residues. V trimming: 2 bases; J trimming: 6 bases; junction bases outside the gene matches: 2. The CDR3 is CASSLKTSGSNEQFF. CDR3 nucleotide sequence: TGTGCCAGCAGCTTAAAGACTAGCGGGAGCAATGAGCAGTTCTTC.

This clonotype was seen repeatedly, ten times or more. V usage is TRBV14 and J usage is TRBJ2-3; D may be TRBD2 (6 bases). CDR3 length: 14 amino acids. The ends were cut back, 10 bases at V and 0 bases at J, with 14 bases in the middle. Germline V lookup: CDR1 SGHDN, CDR2 FVKESK. The CDR3 region has the DNA TGTGCCACTTCCGGAGGGACTAGCACAGATACGCAGTATTTT. Amino acid sequence: CATSGGTSTDTQYF.

This clonotype appeared many times. The genes are TRBV29-1 and TRBJ1-1; D ambiguous. Germline values: CDR1 SQVTM, CDR2 ANQGSEA. Between the trimmed V and J ends, which lost 6 bases and 4 bases, there was a span of 18 bases. This CDR3 comprises 14 residues. The CDR3 protein is CSVCSGTPGTEAFF. The CDR3 region has the DNA TGCAGCGTCTGCAGCGGAACGCCCGGCACTGAAGCTTTCTTT.

The table lists this clonotype with many counts. It may be a read error: a sequence one base away is much more abundant. The chain carries TRBV19 and TRBJ2-3; D gene unclear. Germline lookup yields CDR1 LNHDA and CDR2 SQIVND (reference sequence). The CDR3 has 14 residues. DNA for the CDR3: TGTGCCAGTAGTGGCACAGTAGGACCAGATGCGCAGTATTTT. The encoded protein is CASSGTVGPDAQYF.

This clonotype was observed at least ten times. V and J are TRBV7-2 and TRBJ1-3; D gene unclear. The length of the CDR3 is 12 residues. V gave up 5 bases and J gave up 8 bases, with 10 bases separating them. CDR1 is SGHTA and CDR2 is FQGNSA in the germline V gene. The CDR3: CASSPGGDTIYF. The CDR3 nucleotides are TGTGCCAGCAGCCCCGGAGGAGACACCATATATTTT.